The present TCR beta chain was sequenced within a study of T cell responses to AZD1222 COVID-19 vaccine. Some clones are missing from TCRdb's copy, which holds only in-frame ones; the method was immunoSEQ multiplex PCR. The sample has 150,000 or so clones; over 85% are singletons. About this clone: Its cognate antigen is unknown.

The CDR3 totals 12 residues. Trimming shortened V by 3 bases and J by 6 bases, and 5 bases separated the two germline ends. In germline, CDR1 is MNHEY, CDR2 SVGEGT. Broader study findings: Repertoire samples came only from after the peak T cell response. Spike-specific TCR breadth and depth both grew after two AZD1222 doses. Baseline seropositives among AZD1222 recipients totaled only 5 to 7.

This sequence was found in an adult in good health. Source: peripheral blood, taken on day 0 of AZD1222 vaccination. V is TRBV6-2 or TRBV6-3 and J is TRBJ2-2; unclear D gene. In nucleotides, the CDR3 is TGTGCCAGCAGTTATAGCCCCGGGGAGCTGTTTTTT. This translates into CASSYSPGELFF.